This entry concerns a single T cell receptor (beta chain). Its antigen is undetermined. Unmatched junction bases numbered 6, after V lost 3 bases and J lost 4 bases. This CDR3 is 15 amino acids long. The germline gives CDR1 SGHTA, CDR2 FQGNSA. The data originate from a study of T cell responses to AZD1222 COVID-19 vaccine. Whole-study context: Second-dose groups at about 4 or about 12 weeks were pooled. The study, taken as a whole, reports: Most donors were white British, females outnumbered males, and clonal diversity was possibly underestimated.

Profiled with immunoSEQ multiplex PCR; TCRdb holds only in-frame clones, not every one. This repertoire shows some 150,000 clones, 94% found once; its top ten account for about 1.3%. The source material was peripheral blood, sampled on day 0 of AZD1222 vaccination. This rearrangement joins TRBV7-2 to TRBJ2-3, with 8 bases fitting TRBD2. The TCR comes from an adult in good health. As DNA, the CDR3 is TGTGCCAGCAGCTTGAGCGGGAGAATCCCAGATACGCAGTATTTT. Its protein product is CASSLSGRIPDTQYF.